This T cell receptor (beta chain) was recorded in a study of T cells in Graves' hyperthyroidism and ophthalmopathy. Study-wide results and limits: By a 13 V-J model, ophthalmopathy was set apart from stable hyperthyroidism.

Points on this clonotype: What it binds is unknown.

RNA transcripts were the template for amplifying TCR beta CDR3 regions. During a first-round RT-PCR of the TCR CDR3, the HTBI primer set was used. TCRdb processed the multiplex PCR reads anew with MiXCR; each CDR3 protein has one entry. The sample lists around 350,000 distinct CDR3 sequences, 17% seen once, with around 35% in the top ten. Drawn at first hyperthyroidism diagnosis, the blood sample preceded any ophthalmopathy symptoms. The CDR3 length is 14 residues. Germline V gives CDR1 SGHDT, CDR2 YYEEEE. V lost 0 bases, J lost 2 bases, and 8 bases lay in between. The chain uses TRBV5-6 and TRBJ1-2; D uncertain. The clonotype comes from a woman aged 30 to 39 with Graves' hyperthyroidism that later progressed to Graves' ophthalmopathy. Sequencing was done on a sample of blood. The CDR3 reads CASSLAWRNYGYTF. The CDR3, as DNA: TGTGCCAGCAGCTTGGCCTGGCGGAACTATGGCTACACCTTC.